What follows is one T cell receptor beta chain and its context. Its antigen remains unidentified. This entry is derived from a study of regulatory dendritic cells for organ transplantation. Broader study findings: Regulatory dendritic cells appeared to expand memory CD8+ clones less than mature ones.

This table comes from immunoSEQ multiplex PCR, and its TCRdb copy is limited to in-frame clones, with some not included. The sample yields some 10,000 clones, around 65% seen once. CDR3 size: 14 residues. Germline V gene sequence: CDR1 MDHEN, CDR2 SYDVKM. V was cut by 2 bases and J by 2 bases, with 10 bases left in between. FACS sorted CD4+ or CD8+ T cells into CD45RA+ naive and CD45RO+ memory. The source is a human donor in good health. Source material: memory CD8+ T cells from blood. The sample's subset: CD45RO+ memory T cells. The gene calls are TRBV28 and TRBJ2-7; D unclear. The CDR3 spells CASSLTGLAYEQYF. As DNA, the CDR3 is TGTGCCAGCAGTTTAACGGGTTTAGCCTACGAGCAGTACTTC.